A single T cell receptor beta chain is shown here with its context. Its target is unknown. This specimen belongs to a study of post-analysis software for immune sequencing data. Study outcomes and limitations: Batch-mates among the samples co-clustered strongly by F measure. TRBV segments more frequent in patients than in controls numbered about five and included TRBV5-6, TRBV5-1 and TRBV20-1. Significantly lower normalized Chao1 diversity was found in patients with multiple sclerosis relative to controls.

V trimming: 2 bases; J trimming: 9 bases; junction bases outside the gene matches: 8. The CDR3 is made up of 16 amino acids. Germline CDR1 reads SGHRS; CDR2 reads YFSETQ. TCR beta libraries were prepared from cDNA with unique molecular identifiers. TCRdb recomputed calls from the PCR reads with MiXCR, one row per CDR3 protein. Of roughly 600,000 distinct CDR3 sequences in the sample, about 44% were seen once. This sequence was found in a girl under 18 with multiple sclerosis. The chain recombines TRBV5-1 with TRBJ2-1; TRBD2 matches 13 bases. Sequenced material: blood. The CDR3 is CASSLLAGGQRGEQFF. The CDR3 DNA reads TGCGCCAGCAGCTTACTAGCGGGAGGGCAACGGGGTGAGCAGTTCTTC.